Listed here are 27 T cell receptor beta chains from one sample, sequenced in a study of cytomegalovirus exposure and HLA in healthy donors. Vbeta (60) and Jbeta (13) primers were used in the PCR. This table comes from immunoSEQ multiplex PCR, and its TCRdb copy is limited to in-frame clones, with some not included. The sample consists of around 150,000 clones, roughly 80% of them appearing once. The sequenced material came from PBMCs. Source of these receptors: a woman aged 25 to 45 in good health and CMV-seropositive.

As DNA, the CDR3 is TGTGCCAGCAGGCAAACAGGGGTAGTCGTTGGCTACACCTTC. Amino acid sequence: CASRQTGVVVGYTF. The chain employs TRBV2 and TRBJ1-2, with 7 bases aligning to TRBD1. The ends lost 6 bases at V and 7 bases at J; junction bases unmatched: 11. Germline V gene lookup returns CDR1 SNHLY and CDR2 FYNNEI. The CDR3 sequence is 14 residues long.

J is TRBJ2-6 and V is TRBV6-5; D not certain. The CDR3 contains 15 residues. Germline V gene lookup returns CDR1 MNHEY and CDR2 SVGAGI. The germline V and J ends were trimmed by 7 bases and 0 bases, with 10 bases remaining between them. CDR3 protein: CASTPFPSGANVLTF. CDR3 nucleotide sequence: TGTGCCAGCACCCCTTTCCCCTCTGGGGCCAACGTCCTGACTTTC.

The chain couples TRBV10-3 to TRBJ1-2; 9 bases line up with TRBD1. From germline, CDR1 is ENHRY and CDR2 SYGVKD. Trimming removed 10 bases from V and 8 bases from J; junction bases left unmatched: 5. The CDR3 is made up of 11 amino acids. Written as DNA, the CDR3 is TGTGCCACGGGACAGGGCGGGGGCTACACCTTC. Protein: CATGQGGGYTF.

The gene calls are TRBV6-6 and TRBJ1-2; 9 positions agree with TRBD1. The V and J ends lost 7 bases and 4 bases, in that order; junction bases with no gene match: 7. CDR3 size: 14 residues. Germline assignment: CDR1 MNHNY and CDR2 SVGAGI (reference sequence). The CDR3 reads CASIMTGGAYGYTF. CDR3 bases: TGTGCCAGCATTATGACAGGGGGTGCCTATGGCTACACCTTC.

The V gene is TRBV7-2, the J gene TRBJ2-1; D is unresolved. V lost 4 bases and J lost 5, with 12 bases in between. Germline V gene data show CDR1 as SGHTA and CDR2 as FQGNSA. This CDR3 is built from 14 residues. For the CDR3, the DNA is TGTGCCAGCAGCTCGCTACCAAGTAACAATGAGCAGTTCTTC. Its translation is CASSSLPSNNEQFF.

This chain joins TRBV5-6 and TRBJ1-1, with TRBD1 as a possible D gene (5 bases). The CDR3 covers 14 residues. V lost 4 bases and J 1 base, leaving 11 bases between the germline ends. Germline V lookup: CDR1 SGHDT, CDR2 YYEEEE. CDR3 in DNA: TGTGCCAGCAGCCCTTGGGGGGGGAACACTGAAGCTTTCTTT. Translation gives CASSPWGGNTEAFF.

The chain combines TRBV10-3 with TRBJ2-5; a possible D gene is TRBD1 (5 bases). The CDR3 is made up of 13 amino acids. In germline, CDR1 is ENHRY, CDR2 SYGVKD. The V gene lost 4 bases and the J gene lost 5 bases, with 11 bases spanning the gap. The CDR3 reads CAISGGAGETQYF. The CDR3, as DNA: TGTGCCATCAGTGGGGGCGCCGGGGAGACCCAGTACTTC.

The chain employs TRBV19 and TRBJ1-6, with 7 bases that match TRBD1. This CDR3 is built from 16 residues. Germline values: CDR1 LNHDA, CDR2 SQIVND (reference sequence). V was pared by 2 bases and J by 6 bases, with 7 bases of the junction left unmatched. The CDR3: CASSITGTAINSPLHF. CDR3 DNA sequence: TGTGCCAGTAGTATAACCGGGACAGCGATTAATTCACCCCTCCACTTT.

In nucleotides, the CDR3 is TGTGCCAGCAGTTCCGGGACAGGGAATGGCGGGGAGCTGTTTTTT. Residues: CASSSGTGNGGELFF. The chain carries TRBV27 and TRBJ2-2; 9 bases line up with TRBD1. The V gene's germline CDR1 is MNHEY and CDR2 SMNVEV (reference sequence). V shed 4 bases, J shed 7 bases, and the junction held 7 bases outside the gene matches. There are 15 residues in the CDR3.

The V and J genes are TRBV5-4 and TRBJ2-5; D is possibly TRBD1 (6 bases). Germline V lookup: CDR1 SGHNT, CDR2 YYREEE (reference sequence). The CDR3 spans 15 residues. V lost 5 bases and J 4 bases, leaving 18 bases between the germline ends. CDR3 coding DNA: TGTGCCAGCAGTCATCCGGACAGTAAGTTAGAGACCCAGTACTTC. Protein product: CASSHPDSKLETQYF.

The chain has TRBV10-3 and TRBJ1-1, with TRBD1 identical over 10 bases. Germline V lookup: CDR1 ENHRY, CDR2 SYGVKD. V lost 5 bases to trimming and J lost 4 bases; unmatched junction nucleotides: 10. This CDR3 region has 16 residues. The DNA of the CDR3 is TGTGCCATCAGTAGGGCAGCGACAGGGGGCGGCACTGAAGCTTTCTTT. Residues: CAISRAATGGGTEAFF.

The chain has TRBV6-1 and TRBJ2-3, with TRBD2 identical over 9 bases. Trimming removed 6 bases from V and 1 base from J; junction bases left unmatched: 5. CDR1 and CDR2 from the germline V gene are MNHNS and SASEGT. CDR3 length: 15 residues. The CDR3 loop is CASRAGTSRTDTQYF. For the CDR3, the DNA is TGTGCCAGCAGAGCCGGGACTAGCCGCACAGATACGCAGTATTTT.

This clone has just a few counts. The CDR3 is CASSYNGQGKDTQYF. The CDR3 region has the DNA TGTGCCAGCAGCTATAACGGACAGGGGAAGGATACGCAGTATTTT. The chain couples TRBV28 to TRBJ2-3, with 9 bases that match TRBD1. The CDR3 consists of 15 residues. Germline values: CDR1 MDHEN, CDR2 SYDVKM. Trimming removed 6 bases from V and 6 bases from J; junction bases left unmatched: 10.

The chain employs TRBV6-5 and TRBJ1-3, with TRBD1 identical over 9 bases. Germline CDR1 and CDR2: MNHEY and SVGAGI. This CDR3 is built from 14 residues. The V and J ends lost 7 bases and 4 bases, in that order; junction bases with no gene match: 5. The CDR3 DNA sequence: TGTGCCAGCACCTTAGGACAGGGGGGAAACACCATATATTTT. Its translation: CASTLGQGGNTIYF.

This chain joins TRBV9 and TRBJ2-3; D perhaps matches TRBD2 (6 bases). The CDR3 runs to 15 residues. The V end was cut by 4 bases, the J end by 6 bases, with 18 bases between. Germline V gene lookup returns CDR1 SGDLS and CDR2 YYNGEE. The CDR3 region is CASSLPGWGDDTQYF. For the CDR3, the DNA is TGTGCCAGCAGCCTACCCGGATGGGGGGATGATACGCAGTATTTT.

This chain connects TRBV9 to TRBJ2-3; 8 bases are a match to TRBD1. V lost 3 bases and J lost 2; bases outside the gene matches: 8. The CDR3 has 16 amino acids. Germline CDR1 reads SGDLS; CDR2 reads YYNGEE. CDR3 coding DNA: TGTGCCAGCAGCGCCTACCGGGACAGGTTCACAGATACGCAGTATTTT. Its protein is CASSAYRDRFTDTQYF.

This chain uses TRBV27 with TRBJ2-1; tentative D call: TRBD2 (6 bases). CDR1 and CDR2 from the germline V gene are MNHEY and SMNVEV (reference sequence). V was clipped by 7 bases and J by 5 bases, with 15 bases between them. The CDR3 is made up of 14 amino acids. The DNA for the CDR3 is TGTGCCAGCACTCTCGGGGGTTTTCACAATGAGCAGTTCTTC. Its protein is CASTLGGFHNEQFF.

V and J are TRBV11-2 and TRBJ2-5; no clear D. Germline CDR1 reads SGHAT; CDR2 reads FQNNGV. V was clipped by 5 bases and J by 7 bases, with 11 bases between them. The CDR3 totals 12 residues. The CDR3 loop is CASSPLDRTQYF. As DNA, the CDR3 is TGTGCCAGCAGCCCCCTTGATAGGACCCAGTACTTC.

This chain uses TRBV2 with TRBJ1-5; D is possibly TRBD1 (5 bases). This CDR3 comprises 14 residues. CDR1 is SNHLY, CDR2 FYNNEI, per germline. V lost 4 bases, J lost 7 bases, and 14 bases lay in between. The DNA of the CDR3 is TGTGCCAGCAGTGGCATCACAGGACGGCAGCCCCAGCATTTT. It specifies CASSGITGRQPQHF. The entire variable domain, with the rest obtained from reference TRBV2 and TRBJ1-5, is as follows: EPEVTQTPSHQVTQMGQEVILRCVPISNHLYFYWYRQILGQKVEFLVSFYNNEISEKSEIFDDQFSVERPDGSNFTLKIRSTKLEDSAMYFCASSGITGRQPQHFGDGTRLSIL.

Worth noting for this clone: Distinct nucleotide sequences in the sample also encode this CDR3. J is TRBJ1-2 and V is TRBV28; the D is unclear. V lost 1 base, J lost 5 bases, and 5 bases lay in between. The CDR3 extends over 12 amino acids. Germline V gives CDR1 MDHEN, CDR2 SYDVKM. Here the CDR3 reads CASSLSQYGYTF. The DNA of the CDR3 is TGTGCCAGCAGTTTATCGCAGTATGGCTACACCTTC.

The chain couples TRBV5-1 to TRBJ2-7, with 8 bases aligning to TRBD2. CDR3 length equals 14 residues. The V segment lost 4 bases and the J segment 2 bases; nucleotides outside the gene matches: 5. Per germline, CDR1 SGHRS and CDR2 YFSETQ. In DNA form, the CDR3 reads TGCGCCAGCAGCCGGGAGGGCCCTCCCTACGAGCAGTACTTC. Protein: CASSREGPPYEQYF.

The sample holds a few counts of this clone. This chain uses TRBV29-1 with TRBJ2-7; D might be TRBD1 (5 bases). Germline-derived CDR1 and CDR2 are SQVTM and ANQGSEA. The CDR3 runs 13 residues. V shed 4 bases and J shed 6 bases, with 16 bases lying between them. The CDR3 reads CSVVPQQGAEQYF. As DNA, the CDR3 is TGCAGCGTTGTACCCCAGCAGGGCGCCGAGCAGTACTTC.

The CDR3 nucleotides are TGTGCCAGCAGCTCCTTAGCCCCGGCGGGTGGCTACACCTTC. Translation gives CASSSLAPAGGYTF. The genes are TRBV5-5 and TRBJ1-2; no firm D call. The V gene lost 3 bases and the J gene lost 7 bases, with 16 bases spanning the gap. In germline, CDR1 is SGHKS, CDR2 YYEKEE (reference sequence). The CDR3 extends over 14 amino acids.

This chain uses TRBV7-2 with TRBJ2-7, with D tentatively TRBD1 (5 bases). Trimming cost V 2 bases and J 2 bases, with 10 bases left between them. The length of the CDR3 is 14 residues. Germline V CDR1 and CDR2: SGHTA, FQGNSA. CDR3 loop: CASSLQGFPYEQYF. Here the CDR3 DNA reads TGTGCCAGCAGCTTACAGGGTTTCCCCTACGAGCAGTACTTC.

This sequence joins TRBV9 and TRBJ2-5; D uncertain. Germline loops: CDR1 SGDLS, CDR2 YYNGEE. Trimming pared 0 bases from V and 5 bases from J, leaving 14 bases between. CDR3 length equals 15 residues. CDR3 sequence: CASSVGAYNWETQYF. As DNA, the CDR3 is TGTGCCAGCAGCGTAGGGGCATATAACTGGGAGACCCAGTACTTC.

The gene calls are TRBV18 and TRBJ2-5; D unclear. The germline V gene has CDR1 KGHSH and CDR2 LQKENI. CDR3 length: 12 amino acids. Trimming cost V 2 bases and J 2 bases, with 3 bases left between them. CDR3 nucleotide sequence: TGTGCCAGCTCACCATCTCAAGAGACCCAGTACTTC. Protein sequence: CASSPSQETQYF.

The gene calls are TRBV4-3 and TRBJ2-3, with D tentatively TRBD1 (6 bases). The V end was cut by 4 bases, the J end by 3 bases, with 14 bases between. CDR1 is LGHNA, CDR2 YSLEER, per germline. This CDR3 contains 15 residues. The CDR3 spells CASSPTVGATDTQYF. CDR3 in DNA: TGCGCCAGCAGCCCCACAGTGGGGGCAACAGATACGCAGTATTTT.